The 27 T cell receptor beta chains presented below share a single source sample, sequenced in a study of PD-1 blockade in classical Hodgkin lymphoma. The repertoire was sequenced with immunoSEQ multiplex PCR; TCRdb's copy has only in-frame clones and lacks some. The sample contains 45,000 or so clones, approximately 91% of which appear only once. Relapses following autologous stem cell transplantation were seen in all patients, with brentuximab vedotin exposure varying. Sequencing was performed on peripheral blood mononuclear cells (PBMCs), taken at baseline. These TCRs come from a human donor with classical Hodgkin lymphoma.

This clone was detected a few times. The chain couples TRBV27 to TRBJ2-7; 10 positions agree with TRBD2. Germline V gives CDR1 MNHEY, CDR2 SMNVEV (reference sequence). The V gene end was trimmed by 5 bases and the J gene end by 5 bases; junction bases not matched to a gene: 6. The CDR3 is made up of 14 amino acids. CDR3 sequence: CASSVLAGTDEQYF. CDR3 DNA sequence: TGTGCCAGCAGTGTACTAGCGGGGACGGACGAGCAGTACTTC.

V and J are TRBV9 and TRBJ1-6; 7 nucleotides line up with TRBD1. J lost 6 bases, V lost 0 bases, and 6 bases had no gene match. Germline-derived CDR1 and CDR2 are SGDLS and YYNGEE. This CDR3 has 16 residues. The CDR3 region is CASSVGNRDSNSPLHF. The DNA for the CDR3 is TGTGCCAGCAGCGTAGGCAACAGGGACAGTAATTCACCCCTCCACTTT.

The V call is TRBV7-3, the J call TRBJ1-6; TRBD1 matches at 8 bases. There are 14 residues in the CDR3. Germline loops: CDR1 SGHTA, CDR2 FQGTGA. Unmatched junction bases numbered 5, after V lost 5 bases and J lost 8 bases. CDR3 amino acids: CASSMTGVDSPLHF. Here the CDR3 DNA reads TGTGCCAGCAGCATGACAGGGGTGGATTCACCCCTCCACTTT.

V and J are TRBV27 and TRBJ2-2; D gene uncertain. The CDR3 has 14 amino acids. The V and J ends lost 0 bases and 7 bases respectively, with 9 bases between them. Germline V gives CDR1 MNHEY, CDR2 SMNVEV (reference sequence). Here the CDR3 DNA reads TGTGCCAGCAGTTTATCGTACGTGGGCGGGGAGCTGTTTTTT. Protein: CASSLSYVGGELFF.

The gene calls are TRBV9 and TRBJ1-3; D possibly corresponds to TRBD1 (5 bases). Germline CDR1 SGDLS, CDR2 YYNGEE. The CDR3 spans 13 residues. V was trimmed by 5 bases and J by 2 bases, leaving 8 bases between them. The CDR3 loop is CASSGGTGNTIYF. In DNA, the CDR3 is TGTGCCAGCAGTGGGGGGACTGGAAACACCATATATTTT.

This clone was counted a few times. This chain links TRBV2 with TRBJ2-7; D is perhaps TRBD1 (6 bases). In germline, CDR1 is SNHLY, CDR2 FYNNEI. This CDR3 contains 13 residues. The V end lost 5 bases, the J end lost 0 bases, and 8 bases lay between the germline ends. The CDR3 here is CASSTGSSYEQYF. The CDR3 bases are TGTGCCAGCAGTACAGGGAGCTCCTACGAGCAGTACTTC.

The genes are TRBV7-2 and TRBJ1-2; 7 bases map to TRBD1. CDR3 length: 13 residues. The germline V gene has CDR1 SGHTA and CDR2 FQGNSA. The ends lost 2 bases at V and 8 bases at J; junction bases unmatched: 5. The chain's CDR3 is CASSLYQGEGYTF. CDR3 nucleotides: TGTGCCAGCAGCTTATACCAGGGGGAGGGCTACACCTTC.

This chain links TRBV20-1 with TRBJ1-5, with D perhaps matching TRBD1 (5 bases). V gave up 3 bases and J gave up 12 bases, with 9 bases separating them. This CDR3 region has 10 residues. CDR1 and CDR2 from the germline V gene are DFQATT and SNEGSKA (reference sequence). The CDR3 sequence: CSARGVIQHF. CDR3 nucleotide sequence: TGCAGTGCTAGGGGGGTGATCCAGCATTTT.

V is TRBV7-2 and J is TRBJ2-1, with D perhaps TRBD1 (6 bases). Looked up from germline, CDR1 is SGHTA and CDR2 is FQGNSA. This CDR3 has 13 amino acids. Trimming stripped 3 bases from V and 10 bases from J, with 13 bases between. The CDR3 bases are TGTGCCAGCAGCTTGGGCCAGGGGAACGAGCAGTTCTTC. This translates into CASSLGQGNEQFF. Supplemented by reference TRBV7-2 and TRBJ2-1, the full variable domain reads GAGVSQSPSNKVTEKGKDVELRCDPISGHTALYWYRQSLGQGLEFLIYFQGNSAPDKSGLPSDRFSAERTGGSVSTLTIQRTQQEDSAVYLCASSLGQGNEQFFGPGTRLTVL.

This clone was counted a single time. The genes are TRBV18 and TRBJ1-4; no reliable D call. This CDR3 contains 15 residues. Trimming left V 2 bases short and J 0 bases short, with 7 bases between. CDR1 is KGHSH, CDR2 LQKENI, per germline. The CDR3 region has the DNA TGTGCCAGCTCACCATCGGGTGCAACTAATGAAAAACTGTTTTTT. Translating gives CASSPSGATNEKLFF.

The chain uses TRBV21-1 and TRBJ1-6. TRBV21-1 is a documented pseudogene. This CDR3 has 21 amino acids. The CDR3 coding sequence is TGTGCCAGCAGCAAAAGTCCCGTACCGGGGAGTGTTTACGAGGGGGGGGCACCCCTCCACTTT. It translates to CASSKSPVPGSVYEGGAPLHF.

The rearrangement links TRBV7-6 to TRBJ2-1; perhaps TRBD2 as D (5 bases). Germline assignment: CDR1 SGHVS and CDR2 FNYEAQ. The V gene lost 5 bases and the J gene lost 0 bases, with 11 bases spanning the gap. The CDR3 runs 15 residues. The CDR3 region is CASSLLASSYNEQFF. The CDR3 DNA sequence: TGTGCCAGCAGCCTGCTAGCTTCCTCCTACAATGAGCAGTTCTTC.

The chain recombines TRBV28 with TRBJ2-3; a possible D gene is TRBD2 (5 bases). The CDR3 is 15 amino acids. In germline, CDR1 is MDHEN, CDR2 SYDVKM. V was clipped by 6 bases and J by 2 bases, with 15 bases between them. CDR3 sequence (DNA): TGTGCCAGCAGCCTCGGACTGACCGTCACAGATACGCAGTATTTT. This encodes CASSLGLTVTDTQYF.

The chain has TRBV4-1 and TRBJ2-1; D possibly corresponds to TRBD1 (6 bases). The CDR3 is 13 amino acids. V lost 4 bases, J lost 9 bases, and 13 bases lay in between. Germline loops: CDR1 MGHRA, CDR2 YSYEKL. CDR3 nucleotides: TGCGCCAGCAGCCGAACAGGGCTCGGTGAGCAGTTCTTC. It translates to CASSRTGLGEQFF.

The chain carries TRBV27 and TRBJ1-2; 9 bases match TRBD1. Germline V lookup: CDR1 MNHEY, CDR2 SMNVEV (reference sequence). Losses at the gene ends were 8 bases for V and 8 bases for J; bases not matched to a gene: 6. This CDR3 contains 12 residues. DNA of the CDR3: TGTGCCAGCGGACTACAGGGGGCGGGCTACACCTTC. Amino acids: CASGLQGAGYTF.

The rearrangement links TRBV29-1 to TRBJ1-2; D may be TRBD1 (5 bases). V was clipped by 0 bases and J by 6 bases, with 17 bases between them. CDR1 and CDR2 from the germline V gene are SQVTM and ANQGSEA. The CDR3 runs 15 residues. CDR3 region: CSVEEFDRGVDGYTF. The CDR3 DNA follows: TGCAGCGTTGAAGAGTTTGACAGAGGGGTTGATGGCTACACCTTC.

The chain combines TRBV4-1 with TRBJ2-2, with TRBD2 identical over 9 bases. Germline CDR1 reads MGHRA; CDR2 reads YSYEKL. The CDR3 has 19 residues. V shed 3 bases and J 1 base; nucleotides not matched to a gene: 12. This chain's CDR3 is CASSHVPAGGALNTGELFF. The CDR3 nucleotides are TGCGCCAGCAGCCATGTACCAGCGGGAGGTGCGCTGAACACCGGGGAGCTGTTTTTT.

The chain recombines TRBV27 with TRBJ1-1; 9 bases match TRBD1. CDR1 is MNHEY, CDR2 SMNVEV, per germline (reference sequence). Trimming removed 5 bases from V and 5 bases from J; junction bases left unmatched: 6. This CDR3 comprises 14 residues. CDR3 sequence: CASSPGQGGTEAFF. The DNA of the CDR3 is TGTGCCAGCAGTCCGGGACAGGGTGGGACTGAAGCTTTCTTT.

V gene TRBV27 combines with J gene TRBJ2-3; 9 nucleotides match TRBD2. The J segment lost 2 bases and the V segment lost 0 bases, leaving 6 bases of the junction unmatched. The CDR3 extends over 17 amino acids. CDR1 is MNHEY and CDR2 is SMNVEV in the germline V gene (reference sequence). CDR3 in amino acids: CASSLSVTSGHTDTQYF. For the CDR3, the DNA is TGTGCCAGCAGTTTATCTGTGACTAGCGGCCACACAGATACGCAGTATTTT.

This clone occurred a few times. The chain is built from TRBV5-1 and TRBJ2-2; the D is unclear. CDR1 and CDR2 from the germline V gene are SGHRS and YFSETQ. CDR3 length equals 14 residues. Trimming cost V 0 bases and J 2 bases, with 5 bases left between them. The CDR3 region has the DNA TGCGCCAGCAGCTTGGATGGTAACACCGGGGAGCTGTTTTTT. This encodes CASSLDGNTGELFF.

This clone is deemed medium-sized (0.01 to 0.1%). This chain uses TRBV4-2 with TRBJ1-1; TRBD1 agrees at 7 bases. Trimming took 1 base from V and 1 from J; bases not matched to a gene: 3. This CDR3 has 15 residues. CDR1 and CDR2 (germline): LGHNA, YNFKEQ. This CDR3 is CASSQATGRNTEAFF. DNA for the CDR3: TGTGCCAGCAGCCAAGCGACAGGGAGGAACACTGAAGCTTTCTTT.

The chain has TRBV9 and TRBJ2-4; D call uncertain. Germline assignment: CDR1 SGDLS and CDR2 YYNGEE. V gave up 5 bases and J gave up 5 bases, with 8 bases separating them. The CDR3 contains 12 residues. CDR3 residues: CASRGMENIQYF. CDR3 DNA: TGTGCCAGCAGGGGGATGGAAAACATTCAGTACTTC.

The rearrangement joins TRBV19 to TRBJ1-1, with no clear D. CDR1 is LNHDA, CDR2 SQIVND, per germline (reference sequence). The germline V and J ends were trimmed by 5 bases and 4 bases, with 11 bases remaining between them. The CDR3 totals 13 residues. CDR3: CASSDLGVTEAFF. CDR3 bases: TGTGCCAGTAGTGACCTTGGGGTCACTGAAGCTTTCTTT.

This clone was detected only a few times. The chain carries TRBV28 and TRBJ1-1; D is unclear. The V end was cut by 3 bases, the J end by 7 bases, with 15 bases between. The CDR3 runs 14 residues. CDR1 is MDHEN, CDR2 SYDVKM, per germline. The CDR3 nucleotides read TGTGCCAGCAGTTTGGGTCGAGGGTGGGGTGAAGCTTTCTTT. Amino acid sequence: CASSLGRGWGEAFF.

The rearrangement joins TRBV7-9 to TRBJ2-5, with D unclear. The germline CDR1 and CDR2 sequences are SEHNR and FQNEAQ (reference sequence). This CDR3 spans 12 amino acids. The V gene lost 2 bases and the J gene lost 5 bases, with 6 bases spanning the gap. The chain's CDR3 is CASSLLEETQYF. CDR3 coding DNA: TGTGCCAGCAGCTTATTAGAGGAGACCCAGTACTTC.

The chain carries TRBV5-1 and TRBJ1-6, with 8 bases matching TRBD1. This CDR3 is 15 amino acids long. The J segment lost 7 bases and the V segment lost 4 bases, leaving 7 bases of the junction unmatched. Germline CDR1 and CDR2: SGHRS and YFSETQ. The CDR3 nucleotides read TGCGCCAGCAGCGCCCAGGGGGCAGGGAATTCACCCCTCCACTTT. Protein product: CASSAQGAGNSPLHF.

CDR3 sequence reads: CASSAGLASYNEQFF. CDR3 in DNA: TGTGCCAGCAGCGCGGGACTGGCCTCCTACAATGAGCAGTTCTTC. The chain is built from TRBV9 and TRBJ2-1, with D possibly matching TRBD2 (6 bases). The CDR3 is 15 residues long. CDR1 is SGDLS and CDR2 is YYNGEE in the germline V gene. Trimming removed 3 bases from V and 0 bases from J, with 10 bases in between.